These 16 T cell receptor beta chains were all obtained from the same sample, sequenced in a study of T-cell reconstitution after alpha-beta-depleted transplantation in children. Overall study findings and caveats: By one year post-transplant, T-cell counts and diversity largely arose from T cells that were newly produced.

Unique molecular identifiers were incorporated into the prepared TCRbeta library. Using its own MiXCR run on the PCR reads, TCRdb lists one record per CDR3 protein. The profile covers approximately 300,000 distinct CDR3 sequences, with roughly 8.2% appearing a single time and 9.1% taken by the ten largest. What these receptors recognize is not known. The material sequenced was peripheral blood, taken 360 days after TCRalphabeta/CD19-depleted stem cell transplant. These receptors came from a female patient between 2 and 15 years old who had a stem cell transplant for Fanconi anemia, so the T cells may come from the graft donor.

This chain joins TRBV6-2 or TRBV6-3 and TRBJ1-2, with D perhaps matching TRBD1 (5 bases). Germline V gene sequence: CDR1 MNHEY, CDR2 SVGEGT. V gave up 4 bases and J gave up 5 bases, with 23 bases separating them. The length of the CDR3 is 17 residues. Written as DNA, the CDR3 is TGTGCCAGCAGTTCTCCCCGTAAGGGGCCTGTGACATATGGCTACACCTTC. Protein: CASSSPRKGPVTYGYTF.

This clonotype was seen only a few times. The chain couples TRBV5-4 to TRBJ1-1; unclear D gene. The V end lost 3 bases, the J end lost 11 bases, and 11 bases lay between the germline ends. This CDR3 region has 11 residues. Germline V gene sequence: CDR1 SGHNT, CDR2 YYREEE (reference sequence). The chain's CDR3 is CASSYGPVAFF. DNA of the CDR3: TGTGCCAGCAGCTATGGCCCGGTGGCTTTCTTT. The full variable domain, rest sourced from reference TRBV5-4 and TRBJ1-1, is ETGVTQSPTHLIKTRGQQVTLRCSSQSGHNTVSWYQQALGQGPQFIFQYYREEENGRGNFPPRFSGLQFPNYSSELNVNALELDDSALYLCASSYGPVAFFGQGTRLTVV.

This clonotype was counted many times. V gene TRBV6-5 combines with J gene TRBJ2-3, with D uncertain. The CDR3 contains 13 residues. Trimming took off 2 bases at V and 6 bases at J, with 9 bases between the two ends. The germline V gene encodes CDR1 MNHEY and CDR2 SVGAGI. This CDR3 reads CASSYPGRDTQYF. The CDR3 DNA reads as TGTGCCAGCAGTTACCCGGGTCGGGATACGCAGTATTTT.

The J gene is TRBJ1-2, the V gene TRBV6-4; possibly TRBD1 for D (5 bases). CDR3 length: 13 amino acids. Germline values: CDR1 MRHNA, CDR2 SNTAGT. The CDR3, as DNA: TGTACCTTCAGTCCCCAGGGACGCCTGAGCTACACCTTC. Translation: CTFSPQGRLSYTF.

In this sample, this clonotype turned up many times. The chain links TRBV4-3 to TRBJ1-2, with D uncertain. This CDR3 is built from 14 residues. The V gene's germline CDR1 is LGHNA and CDR2 YSLEER. Trimming removed 1 base at V and 8 bases at J, with 14 bases between. CDR3 DNA sequence: TGCGCCAGCAGCCAAGTGGCGAGGGCGGGAGGCTACACCTTC. It encodes CASSQVARAGGYTF.

The chain joins TRBV27 to TRBJ2-1; either TRBD1 or TRBD2 may supply D (5 bases each). The V gene lost 2 bases and the J gene lost 5 bases, with 16 bases spanning the gap. Germline V CDR1 and CDR2: MNHEY, SMNVEV (reference sequence). There are 16 residues in the CDR3. The CDR3 region has the DNA TGTGCCAGCAGTTTAGGACAACTAGGTGGGCACAATGAGCAGTTCTTC. Its translation is CASSLGQLGGHNEQFF.

This clonotype was found many times. CDR3 in DNA: TGTGCCAGCAGCTTAAATGGCCTAGCGGTGGATACGCAGTATTTT. Its translation is CASSLNGLAVDTQYF. The chain joins TRBV7-9 to TRBJ2-3; TRBD2 aligns across 7 bases. Losses at the gene ends were 2 bases for V and 6 bases for J; bases not matched to a gene: 8. Germline V gene lookup returns CDR1 SEHNR and CDR2 FQNEAQ (reference sequence). This CDR3 region has 15 residues.

The V call is TRBV3-1, the J call TRBJ2-2, with 8 positions matching TRBD1. Per the germline V gene, CDR1 is LGHDT and CDR2 is YNNKEL (reference sequence). The CDR3 contains 16 residues. The trim removed 7 bases at V and 3 bases at J, leaving 10 bases unmatched. CDR3 coding DNA: TGTGCCAGCACGAAATTCATACAGGGGGACACCGGGGAGCTGTTTTTT. Its protein is CASTKFIQGDTGELFF.

CDR3 loop: CASSPRTGAKTGELFF. The CDR3 coding sequence is TGTGCCAGCAGCCCCAGGACAGGGGCAAAGACCGGGGAGCTGTTTTTT. The J gene is TRBJ2-2, the V gene TRBV5-8; TRBD1 agrees at 9 bases. The V gene end was trimmed by 4 bases and the J gene end by 5 bases; junction bases not matched to a gene: 9. Germline CDR1 SGHTS, CDR2 YDEGEE. This CDR3 comprises 16 residues.

Ten or more counts support this clonotype. The chain uses TRBV7-2 and TRBJ1-4; possibly TRBD1 for D (5 bases). Trimming pared 3 bases from V and 11 bases from J, leaving 13 bases between. From germline, CDR1 is SGHTA and CDR2 FQGNSA. CDR3 size: 13 residues. CDR3 amino acids: CASSLTGTQKLFF. The CDR3 DNA reads TGTGCCAGCAGCTTGACGGGGACCCAGAAACTGTTTTTT.

This clonotype was detected many times. The chain employs TRBV12-5 and TRBJ2-1, with 7 bases fitting TRBD1. The CDR3 extends over 13 amino acids. The germline V gene has CDR1 LGHNT and CDR2 FRNRAP. With 1 base clipped from V and 9 bases from J, the junction kept 3 bases outside the gene matches. CDR3 loop: CASGLDAGGEQFF. CDR3 sequence (DNA): TGTGCTAGTGGTTTGGATGCAGGGGGTGAGCAGTTCTTC.

This clonotype has ten or more counts. DNA for the CDR3: TGTGCCATCAGTGAGGTTCGGGGGCAAGATACGCAGTATTTT. Protein product: CAISEVRGQDTQYF. The V gene is TRBV10-3, the J gene TRBJ2-3, with D perhaps being TRBD1 or TRBD2 (6 bases each). Germline V gene sequence: CDR1 ENHRY, CDR2 SYGVKD. This CDR3 is built from 14 residues. The V end lost 2 bases, the J end lost 5 bases, and 11 bases lay between the germline ends.

This chain links TRBV13 with TRBJ1-5, with D maybe TRBD1 (5 bases). Germline V gives CDR1 PRHDT, CDR2 FYEKMQ (reference sequence). Trimming stripped 5 bases from V and 6 bases from J, with 14 bases between. The CDR3 consists of 14 residues. The CDR3 DNA reads TGTGCCAGCAGCGGCGGGGGGTCCGCTCAGCCCCAGCATTTT. Amino acids: CASSGGGSAQPQHF.

The table lists this clonotype with many counts. The genes are TRBV6-1 and TRBJ2-7; TRBD1 might be the D (5 bases). The V gene lost 5 bases and the J gene lost 1 base, with 12 bases spanning the gap. This CDR3 spans 14 amino acids. Germline assignment: CDR1 MNHNS and CDR2 SASEGT. The CDR3 nucleotides read TGTGCCAGCAGTCAACGACAGATGTCCTACGAGCAGTACTTC. Translation: CASSQRQMSYEQYF.

This clonotype came up many times. This chain connects TRBV6-5 to TRBJ2-1; no clear D gene. CDR1 is MNHEY and CDR2 is SVGAGI in the germline V gene. V gave up 4 bases and J gave up 0 bases, with 13 bases separating them. The CDR3 spans 16 residues. The CDR3 reads CASSLASSSSYNEQFF. As DNA, the CDR3 is TGTGCCAGCAGTTTGGCCTCTAGTAGCTCCTACAATGAGCAGTTCTTC.

This clonotype was recorded a few times. CDR3 residues: CASSIAPYEQYV. The CDR3 DNA is TGTGCCAGCAGTATTGCACCCTACGAGCAGTACGTC. The chain has TRBV28 and TRBJ2-7, with unresolved D. Germline V gene lookup returns CDR1 MDHEN and CDR2 SYDVKM. V lost 5 bases and J lost 2, with 7 bases in between. The CDR3 contains 12 residues.